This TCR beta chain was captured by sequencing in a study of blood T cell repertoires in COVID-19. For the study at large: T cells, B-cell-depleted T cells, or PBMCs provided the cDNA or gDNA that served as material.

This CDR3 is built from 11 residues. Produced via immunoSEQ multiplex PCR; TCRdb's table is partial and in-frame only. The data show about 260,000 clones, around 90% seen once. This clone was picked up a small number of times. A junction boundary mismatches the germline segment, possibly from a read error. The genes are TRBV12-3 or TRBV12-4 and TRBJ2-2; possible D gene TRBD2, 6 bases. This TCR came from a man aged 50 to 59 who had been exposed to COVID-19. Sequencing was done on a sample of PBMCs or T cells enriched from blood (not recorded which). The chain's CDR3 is CACREAGELFF. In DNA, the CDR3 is TGTGCCTGCAGGGAGGCCGGGGAGCTGTTTTTT.